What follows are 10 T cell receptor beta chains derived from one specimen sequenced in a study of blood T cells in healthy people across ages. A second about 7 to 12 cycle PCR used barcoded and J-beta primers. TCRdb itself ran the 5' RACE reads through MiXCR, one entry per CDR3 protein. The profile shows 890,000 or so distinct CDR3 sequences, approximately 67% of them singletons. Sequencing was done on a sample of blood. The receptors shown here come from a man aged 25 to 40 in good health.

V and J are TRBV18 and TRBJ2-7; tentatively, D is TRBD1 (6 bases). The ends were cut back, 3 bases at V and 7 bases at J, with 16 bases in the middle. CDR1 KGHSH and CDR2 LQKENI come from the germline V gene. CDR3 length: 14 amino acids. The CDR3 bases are TGTGCCAGCTCACCGCCCGACAGGTCCTTTGAGCAGTACTTC. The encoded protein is CASSPPDRSFEQYF. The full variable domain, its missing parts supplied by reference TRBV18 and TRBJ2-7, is NAGVMQNPRHLVRRRGQEARLRCSPMKGHSHVYWYRQLPEEGLKFMVYLQKENIIDESGMPKERFSAEFPKEGPSILRIQQVVRGDSAAYFCASSPPDRSFEQYFGPGTRLTVT.

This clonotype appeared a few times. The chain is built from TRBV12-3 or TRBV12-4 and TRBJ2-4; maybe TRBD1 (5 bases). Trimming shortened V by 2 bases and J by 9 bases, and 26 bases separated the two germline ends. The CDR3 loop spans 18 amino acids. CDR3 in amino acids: CASSLSPLAGPMVAIQYF. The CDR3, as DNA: TGTGCCAGCAGTTTATCCCCCCTGGCAGGGCCCATGGTGGCCATTCAGTACTTC.

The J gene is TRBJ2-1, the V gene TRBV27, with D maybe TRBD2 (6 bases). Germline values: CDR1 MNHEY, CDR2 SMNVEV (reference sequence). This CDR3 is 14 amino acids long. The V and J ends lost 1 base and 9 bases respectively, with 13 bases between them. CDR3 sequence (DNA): TGTGCCAGCAGTTTATTAGGCGGGGTAGGTGAGCAGTTCTTC. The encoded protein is CASSLLGGVGEQFF.

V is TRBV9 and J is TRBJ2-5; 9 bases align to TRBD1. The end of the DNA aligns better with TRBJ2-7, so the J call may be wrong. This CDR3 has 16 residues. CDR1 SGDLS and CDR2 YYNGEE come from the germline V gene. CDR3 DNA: TGTGCCAGCAGCGTTCGTGGACAGGGGACCCCCTACGAGCAGTACTTC. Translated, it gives CASSVRGQGTPYEQYF.

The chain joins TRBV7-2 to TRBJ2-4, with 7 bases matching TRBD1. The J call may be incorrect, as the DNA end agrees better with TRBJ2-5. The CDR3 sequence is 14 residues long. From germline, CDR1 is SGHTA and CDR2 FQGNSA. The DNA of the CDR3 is TGTGCCAGCAGCCCAGACAGGGTAAAAGAGACCCAGTACTTC. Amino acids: CASSPDRVKETQYF.

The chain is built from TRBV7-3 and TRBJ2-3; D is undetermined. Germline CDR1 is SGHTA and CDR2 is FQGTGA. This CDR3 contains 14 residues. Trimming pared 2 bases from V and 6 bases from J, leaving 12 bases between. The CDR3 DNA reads TGTGCCAGCAGCTTAGAGTCCGACCCGGATACGCAGTATTTT. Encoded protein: CASSLESDPDTQYF.

The CDR3 sequence: CSVTGMVNTEAFF. CDR3 nucleotide sequence: TGCAGCGTTACAGGGATGGTGAACACTGAAGCTTTCTTT. The chain combines TRBV29-1 with TRBJ1-1; weak D call: TRBD1 (6 bases). The CDR3 loop spans 13 amino acids. Germline-derived CDR1 and CDR2 are SQVTM and ANQGSEA. V shed 5 bases and J shed 0 bases, with 10 bases lying between them. The variable domain in full, with the rest retrieved from reference TRBV29-1 and TRBJ1-1, is SAVISQKPSRDICQRGTSLTIQCQVDSQVTMMFWYRQQPGQSLTLIATANQGSEATYESGFVIDKFPISRPNLTFSTLTVSNMSPEDSSIYLCSVTGMVNTEAFFGQGTRLTVV.

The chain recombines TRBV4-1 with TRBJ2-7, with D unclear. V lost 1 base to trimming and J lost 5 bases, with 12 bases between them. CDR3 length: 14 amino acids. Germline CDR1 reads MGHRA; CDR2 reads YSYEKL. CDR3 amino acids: CASSQVDLRNEQYF. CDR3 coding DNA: TGCGCCAGCAGCCAAGTAGACTTGAGGAACGAGCAGTACTTC.

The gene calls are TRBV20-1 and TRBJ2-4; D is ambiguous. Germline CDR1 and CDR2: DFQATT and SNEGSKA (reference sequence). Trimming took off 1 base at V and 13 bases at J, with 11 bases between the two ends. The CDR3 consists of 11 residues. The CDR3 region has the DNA TGCAGTGCTAGAGGGAATTTGCCCCAGTACTTC. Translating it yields CSARGNLPQYF.

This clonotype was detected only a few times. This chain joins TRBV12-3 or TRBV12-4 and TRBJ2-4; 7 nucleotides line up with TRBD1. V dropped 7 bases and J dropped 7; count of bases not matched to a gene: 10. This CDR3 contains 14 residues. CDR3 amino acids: CASKPSTGTNIQYF. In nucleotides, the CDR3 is TGTGCCAGCAAACCCTCGACAGGGACCAACATTCAGTACTTC.